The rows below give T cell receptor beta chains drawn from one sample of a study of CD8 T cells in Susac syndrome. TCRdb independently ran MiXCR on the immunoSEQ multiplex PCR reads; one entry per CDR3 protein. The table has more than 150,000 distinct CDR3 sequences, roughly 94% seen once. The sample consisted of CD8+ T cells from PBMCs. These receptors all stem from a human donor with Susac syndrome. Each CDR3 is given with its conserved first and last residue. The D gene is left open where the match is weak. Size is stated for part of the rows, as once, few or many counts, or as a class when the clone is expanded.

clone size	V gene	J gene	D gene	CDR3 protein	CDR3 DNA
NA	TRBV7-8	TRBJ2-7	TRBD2	CASSLGGSGDTYYEQYF	TGTGCCAGCAGCCTCGGGGGGAGCGGGGATACCTACTACGAGCAGTACTTC
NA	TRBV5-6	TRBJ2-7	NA	CASSWSSLHEQYF	TGTGCCAGCAGCTGGTCAAGTCTGCACGAGCAGTACTTC
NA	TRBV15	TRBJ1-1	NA	CATSRVERLNTEAFF	TGTGCCACCAGCAGAGTCGAACGGCTGAACACTGAAGCTTTCTTT
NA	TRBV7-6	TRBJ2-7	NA	CASSPVSGEQYF	TGTGCCAGCAGCCCCGTGTCCGGCGAGCAGTACTTC
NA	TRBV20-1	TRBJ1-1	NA	CSARPGYEAFF	TGCAGTGCTAGACCGGGATATGAAGCTTTCTTT
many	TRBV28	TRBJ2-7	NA	CASSLQGYEQYF	TGTGCCAGCAGTTTACAGGGATACGAGCAGTACTTC
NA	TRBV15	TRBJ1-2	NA	CATSRDLGQNYGYTF	TGTGCCACCAGCAGAGATCTTGGACAGAACTATGGCTACACCTTC
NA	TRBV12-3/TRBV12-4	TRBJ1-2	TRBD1	CASSAGQATGGYTF	TGTGCCAGCAGTGCAGGACAGGCTACGGGCGGCTACACCTTC
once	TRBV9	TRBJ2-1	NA	CASSDSSFNEQFF	TGTGCCAGCAGCGACTCCTCCTTCAATGAGCAGTTCTTC
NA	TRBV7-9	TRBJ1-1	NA	CASSLVVTEAFF	TGTGCCAGCAGCTTAGTAGTCACTGAAGCTTTCTTT
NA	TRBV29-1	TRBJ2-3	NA	CSVSSVGTDTQYF	TGCAGCGTCTCTAGCGTTGGCACAGATACGCAGTATTTT
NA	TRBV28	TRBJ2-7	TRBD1	CASSTTRTGNSYEQYF	TGTGCCAGCAGCACTACTAGGACAGGTAATTCCTACGAGCAGTACTTC
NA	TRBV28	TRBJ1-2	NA	CASRRYGGYTF	TGTGCCAGCAGGCGTTATGGCGGCTACACCTTC
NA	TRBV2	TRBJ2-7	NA	CASSDSDSYEQYF	TGTGCCAGCAGTGACAGCGACTCCTACGAGCAGTACTTC
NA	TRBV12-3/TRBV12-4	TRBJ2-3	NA	CASSSRDSGGADTQYF	TGTGCCAGCAGCTCTCGGGACTCAGGTGGTGCAGATACGCAGTATTTT
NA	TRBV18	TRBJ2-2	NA	CASSPLTDTGELFF	TGTGCCAGCTCACCACTAACAGACACCGGGGAGCTGTTTTTT
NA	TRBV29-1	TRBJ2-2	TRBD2	CSVEDPLAGATGELFF	TGCAGCGTTGAAGATCCACTAGCGGGAGCCACCGGGGAGCTGTTTTTT
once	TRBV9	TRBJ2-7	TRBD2	CASSVGGTTHEQYF	TGTGCCAGCAGCGTAGGGGGGACTACGCACGAGCAGTACTTC
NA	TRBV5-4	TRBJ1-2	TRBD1	CASSDPPDRGYGYTF	TGTGCCAGCAGCGACCCCCCGGACAGGGGCTATGGCTACACCTTC
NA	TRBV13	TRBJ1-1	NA	CASNPDSPNTEAFF	TGTGCCAGCAACCCAGACAGTCCGAACACTGAAGCTTTCTTT
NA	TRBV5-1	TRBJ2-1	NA	CASSARGDQGYNEQFF	TGCGCCAGCAGCGCCCGAGGGGATCAGGGCTACAATGAGCAGTTCTTC
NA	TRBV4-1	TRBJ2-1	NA	CASSQEGGLGNEQFF	TGCGCCAGCAGCCAAGAAGGGGGGCTGGGGAATGAGCAGTTCTTC
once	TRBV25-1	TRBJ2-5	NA	CASSDWRVQETQYF	TGTGCCAGCAGTGACTGGCGAGTGCAAGAGACCCAGTACTTC
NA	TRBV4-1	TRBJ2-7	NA	CASSQDLDEQYF	TGCGCCAGCAGCCAAGATTTGGACGAGCAGTACTTC
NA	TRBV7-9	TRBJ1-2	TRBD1	CASSFAPGQSYDGYTF	TGTGCCAGCAGCTTTGCGCCGGGACAGTCATATGATGGCTACACCTTC
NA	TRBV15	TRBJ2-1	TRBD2	CATSRGLAGYNEQFF	TGTGCCACCAGCAGAGGGCTAGCGGGATACAATGAGCAGTTCTTC
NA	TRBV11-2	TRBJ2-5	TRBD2	CASSPHLGLAGGPRETQYF	TGTGCCAGCAGCCCCCACCTGGGCCTAGCGGGGGGGCCGAGGGAGACCCAGTACTTC
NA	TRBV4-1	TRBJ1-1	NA	CASSQEPANTEAFF	TGCGCCAGCAGCCAAGAACCGGCGAACACTGAAGCTTTCTTT
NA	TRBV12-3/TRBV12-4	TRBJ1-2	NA	CASSFSNRQYGYTF	TGTGCCAGCAGTTTTTCCAACAGGCAATATGGCTACACCTTC
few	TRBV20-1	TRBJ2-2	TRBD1	CSALRGQGAGGELFF	TGCAGTGCTTTACGGGGACAGGGGGCCGGCGGGGAGCTGTTTTTT
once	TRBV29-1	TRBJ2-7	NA	CSVEEGFGEQYF	TGCAGCGTTGAAGAAGGGTTCGGGGAGCAGTACTTC
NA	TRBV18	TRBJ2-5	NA	CASSPGLETQYF	TGTGCCAGCTCACCAGGTTTGGAGACCCAGTACTTC
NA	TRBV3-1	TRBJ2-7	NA	CASSQGSGLSSYEQYF	TGTGCCAGCAGCCAAGGATCCGGCCTGAGCTCCTACGAGCAGTACTTC
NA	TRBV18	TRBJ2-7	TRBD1	CASSSPGQGYEQYF	TGTGCCAGCTCATCGCCGGGACAGGGCTACGAGCAGTACTTC
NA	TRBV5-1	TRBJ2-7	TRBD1	CASSPGQASEQYF	TGCGCCAGCAGTCCCGGACAGGCGAGCGAGCAGTACTTC
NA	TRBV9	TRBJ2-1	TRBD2	CASSVAERLAGAYNEQFF	TGTGCCAGCAGCGTAGCGGAAAGACTAGCGGGGGCCTACAATGAGCAGTTCTTC
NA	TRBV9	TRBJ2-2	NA	CATQPSVNTGELFF	TGTGCCACCCAACCGAGCGTCAACACCGGGGAGCTGTTTTTT
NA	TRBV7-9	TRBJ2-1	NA	CASSTSVRGLPSYNEQFF	TGTGCCAGCAGCACCTCCGTAAGGGGTCTGCCCTCCTACAATGAGCAGTTCTTC
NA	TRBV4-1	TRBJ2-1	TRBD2	CASSHPTSGVVEQFF	TGCGCCAGCAGCCACCCGACTAGCGGGGTTGTTGAGCAGTTCTTC
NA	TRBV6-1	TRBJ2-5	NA	CASSGGFQETQYF	TGTGCCAGCAGTGGGGGCTTCCAAGAGACCCAGTACTTC
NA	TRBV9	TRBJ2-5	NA	CASSAGGGGFGETQYF	TGTGCCAGCAGCGCCGGTGGCGGGGGCTTTGGGGAGACCCAGTACTTC
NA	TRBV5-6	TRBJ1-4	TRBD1	CASSLGQGNGFGEKLFF	TGTGCCAGCAGCCTGGGACAGGGAAACGGATTTGGAGAAAAACTGTTTTTT
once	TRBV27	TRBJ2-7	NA	CASSYGQGANEQYF	TGTGCCAGCAGTTATGGTCAGGGAGCGAACGAGCAGTACTTC
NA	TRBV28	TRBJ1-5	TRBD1	CASRPGQGYHQPQHF	TGTGCCAGCAGACCGGGACAGGGGTATCATCAGCCCCAGCATTTT
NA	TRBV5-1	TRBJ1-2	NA	CASSLAPDYGYTF	TGCGCCAGCAGCTTGGCTCCCGACTATGGCTACACCTTC
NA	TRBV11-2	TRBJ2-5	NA	CASRRYSETQYF	TGTGCCAGCAGACGTTATTCGGAGACCCAGTACTTC
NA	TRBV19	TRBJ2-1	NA	CASSIGGLGQFF	TGTGCCAGTAGTATAGGGGGGTTGGGGCAGTTCTTC
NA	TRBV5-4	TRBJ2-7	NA	CASSPGAGHYEQYF	TGTGCCAGCAGCCCCGGGGCGGGCCACTACGAGCAGTACTTC
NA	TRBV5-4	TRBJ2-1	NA	CASSLLSLKNNEQFF	TGTGCCAGCAGCTTGCTTTCACTAAAAAACAATGAGCAGTTCTTC
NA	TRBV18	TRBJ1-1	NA	CASSLTVGGTEAFF	TGTGCCAGCTCACTGACCGTTGGAGGAACTGAAGCTTTCTTT
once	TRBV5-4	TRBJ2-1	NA	CASSLGSLSYNEQFF	TGTGCCAGCAGTCTCGGGAGCCTCTCCTACAATGAGCAGTTCTTC
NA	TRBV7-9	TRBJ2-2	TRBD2	CASTDGTRSTGELFF	TGTGCCTCAACGGACGGGACTAGAAGCACCGGGGAGCTGTTTTTT
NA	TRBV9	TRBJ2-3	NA	CASSAGDTQYF	TGTGCCAGCAGCGCCGGAGATACGCAGTATTTT
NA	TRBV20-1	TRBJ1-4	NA	CSAILQDPLEKLFF	TGCAGTGCTATCCTACAGGACCCGCTAGAAAAACTGTTTTTT
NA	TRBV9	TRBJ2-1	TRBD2	CASSVLPEGLGTANEQFF	TGTGCCAGCAGCGTTCTCCCTGAAGGACTAGGCACGGCCAATGAGCAGTTCTTC
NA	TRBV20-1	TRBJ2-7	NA	CSVRNNEQYF	TGCAGTGTTCGGAACAACGAGCAGTACTTC